This TCR beta chain was documented in a study of T cell changes during pregnancy in multiple sclerosis. This clone was picked up one time. Per germline, CDR1 MNHEY and CDR2 SMNVEV (reference sequence). The V segment lost 4 bases and the J segment 9 bases; nucleotides outside the gene matches: 9. CDR3 size: 15 residues. Assay: immunoSEQ multiplex PCR; the TCRdb copy retains only in-frame clones and omits some. The repertoire holds tens of thousands of clones, with around 92% as singletons. Sequences were derived from peripheral blood, sampled before pregnancy. This TCR was sampled from a female donor with multiple sclerosis, enrolled in a pregnancy study. This chain connects TRBV27 to TRBJ2-1, with 10 bases aligning to TRBD2. CDR3 region: CASSSWTSGPIEQFF. The DNA for the CDR3 is TGTGCCAGCAGTTCCTGGACTAGCGGACCAATTGAGCAGTTCTTC.